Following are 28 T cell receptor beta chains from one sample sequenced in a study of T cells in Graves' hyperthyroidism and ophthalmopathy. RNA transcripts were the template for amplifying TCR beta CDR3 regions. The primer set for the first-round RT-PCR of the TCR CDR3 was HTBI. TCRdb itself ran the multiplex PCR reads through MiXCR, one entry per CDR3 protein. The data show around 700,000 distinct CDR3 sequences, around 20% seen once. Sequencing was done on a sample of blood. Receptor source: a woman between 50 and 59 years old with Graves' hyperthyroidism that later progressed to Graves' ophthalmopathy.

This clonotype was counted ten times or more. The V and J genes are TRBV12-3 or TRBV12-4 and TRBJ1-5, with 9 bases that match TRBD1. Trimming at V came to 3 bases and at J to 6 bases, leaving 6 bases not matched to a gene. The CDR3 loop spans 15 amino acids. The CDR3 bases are TGTGCCAGCAGTTTTGGGACAGGGTCTTCTCAGCCCCAGCATTTT. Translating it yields CASSFGTGSSQPQHF.

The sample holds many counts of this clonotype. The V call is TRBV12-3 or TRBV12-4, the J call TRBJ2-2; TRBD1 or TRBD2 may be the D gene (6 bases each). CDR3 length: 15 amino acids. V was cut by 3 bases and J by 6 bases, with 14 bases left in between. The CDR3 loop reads CASSLEGGESGELFF. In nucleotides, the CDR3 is TGTGCCAGCAGTTTGGAGGGGGGCGAGTCCGGGGAGCTGTTTTTT.

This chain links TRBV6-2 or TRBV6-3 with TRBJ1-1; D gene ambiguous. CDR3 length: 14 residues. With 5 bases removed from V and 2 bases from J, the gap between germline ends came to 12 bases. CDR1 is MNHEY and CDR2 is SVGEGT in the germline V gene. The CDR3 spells CASSPKQLNTEAFF. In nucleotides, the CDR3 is TGTGCCAGCAGTCCGAAACAGTTAAACACTGAAGCTTTCTTT.

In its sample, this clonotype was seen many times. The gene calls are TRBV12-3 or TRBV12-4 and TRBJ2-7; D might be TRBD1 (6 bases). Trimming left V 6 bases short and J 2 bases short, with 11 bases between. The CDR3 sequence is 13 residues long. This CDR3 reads CASSSRQAYEQYF. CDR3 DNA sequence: TGTGCCAGCAGCTCCCGACAGGCCTACGAGCAGTACTTC.

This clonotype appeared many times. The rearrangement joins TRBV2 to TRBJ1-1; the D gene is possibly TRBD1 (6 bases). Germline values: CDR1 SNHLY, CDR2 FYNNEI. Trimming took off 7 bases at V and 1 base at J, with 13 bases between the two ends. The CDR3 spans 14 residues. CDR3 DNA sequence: TGTGCCAGCATCACAGGGACCGGGAACACTGAAGCTTTCTTT. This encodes CASITGTGNTEAFF.

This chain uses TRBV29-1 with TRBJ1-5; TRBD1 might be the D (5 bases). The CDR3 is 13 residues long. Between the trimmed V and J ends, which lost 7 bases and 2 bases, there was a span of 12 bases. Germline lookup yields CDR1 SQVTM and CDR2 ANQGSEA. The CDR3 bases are TGCAGCGCCTCGGGAGGGGGCAATCAGCCCCAGCATTTT. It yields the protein CSASGGGNQPQHF.

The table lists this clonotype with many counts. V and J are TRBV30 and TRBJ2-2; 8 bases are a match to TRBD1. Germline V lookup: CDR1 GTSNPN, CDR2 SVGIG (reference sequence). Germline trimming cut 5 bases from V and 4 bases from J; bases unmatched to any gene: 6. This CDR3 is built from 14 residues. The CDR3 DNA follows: TGTGCCTGGGCAGGGGGCACCATCACCGGGGAGCTGTTTTTT. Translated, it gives CAWAGGTITGELFF.

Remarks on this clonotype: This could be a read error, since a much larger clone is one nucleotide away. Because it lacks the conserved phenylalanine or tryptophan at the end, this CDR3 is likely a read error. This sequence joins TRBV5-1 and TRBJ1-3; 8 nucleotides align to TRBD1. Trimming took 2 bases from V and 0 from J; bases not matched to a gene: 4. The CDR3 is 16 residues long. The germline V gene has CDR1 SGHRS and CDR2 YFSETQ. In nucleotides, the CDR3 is TGCGCCAGCAGCTTCCAGGGGGCTTACTCTGGAAACACCATATATCTT. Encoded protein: CASSFQGAYSGNTIYL.

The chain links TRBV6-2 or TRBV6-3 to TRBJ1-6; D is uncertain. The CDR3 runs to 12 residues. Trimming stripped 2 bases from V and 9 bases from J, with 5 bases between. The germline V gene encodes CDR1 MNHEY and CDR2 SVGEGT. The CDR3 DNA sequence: TGTGCCAGCAGTTACGAGATTTCACCCCTCCACTTT. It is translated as CASSYEISPLHF.

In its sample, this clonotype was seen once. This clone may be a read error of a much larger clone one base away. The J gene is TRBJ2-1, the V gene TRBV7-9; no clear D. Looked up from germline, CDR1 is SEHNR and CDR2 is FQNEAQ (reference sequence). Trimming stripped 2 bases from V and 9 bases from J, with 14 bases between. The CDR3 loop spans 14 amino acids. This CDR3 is CASSLSRLDAEQFF. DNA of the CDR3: TGTGCCAGCAGCTTAAGCAGGTTGGATGCTGAGCAGTTCTTC.

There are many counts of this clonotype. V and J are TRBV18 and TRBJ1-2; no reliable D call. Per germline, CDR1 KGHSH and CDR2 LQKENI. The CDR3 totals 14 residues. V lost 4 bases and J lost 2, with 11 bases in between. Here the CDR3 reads CASSLTQDNYGYTF. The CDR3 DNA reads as TGTGCCAGCTCACTCACTCAGGACAACTATGGCTACACCTTC.

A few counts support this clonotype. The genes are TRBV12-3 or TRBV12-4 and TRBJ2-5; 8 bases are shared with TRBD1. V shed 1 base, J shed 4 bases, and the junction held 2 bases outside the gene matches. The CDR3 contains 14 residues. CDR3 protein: CASSLETGGETQYF. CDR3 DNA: TGTGCCAGCAGTTTAGAAACAGGGGGAGAGACCCAGTACTTC.

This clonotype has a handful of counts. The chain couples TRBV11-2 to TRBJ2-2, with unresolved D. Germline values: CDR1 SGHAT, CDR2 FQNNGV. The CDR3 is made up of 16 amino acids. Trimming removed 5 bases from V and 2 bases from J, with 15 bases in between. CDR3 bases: TGTGCCAGCAGCCAATCGGTCCCTCAAAACACCGGGGAGCTGTTTTTT. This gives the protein CASSQSVPQNTGELFF.

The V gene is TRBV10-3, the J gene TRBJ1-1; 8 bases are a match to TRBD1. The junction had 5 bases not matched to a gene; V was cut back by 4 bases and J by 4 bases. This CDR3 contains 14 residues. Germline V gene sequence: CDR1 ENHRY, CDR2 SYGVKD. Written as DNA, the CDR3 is TGTGCCATCAGTGCAGGGGGCGAGGGCACTGAAGCTTTCTTT. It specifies CAISAGGEGTEAFF.

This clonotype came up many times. This CDR3 is CATTRDSSYNSPLHF. DNA for the CDR3: TGTGCCACAACCCGGGACAGCTCCTATAATTCACCCCTCCACTTT. The V gene is TRBV3-1, the J gene TRBJ1-6; TRBD1 agrees at 7 bases. Germline values: CDR1 LGHDT, CDR2 YNNKEL (reference sequence). The CDR3 has 15 amino acids. V dropped 10 bases and J dropped 0; count of bases not matched to a gene: 6. Variable domain in full (rest from reference TRBV3-1 and TRBJ1-6): DTAVSQTPKYLVTQMGNDKSIKCEQNLGHDTMYWYKQDSKKFLKIMFSYNNKELIINETVPNRFSPKSPDKAHLNLHINSLELGDSAVYFCATTRDSSYNSPLHFGNGTRLTVT.

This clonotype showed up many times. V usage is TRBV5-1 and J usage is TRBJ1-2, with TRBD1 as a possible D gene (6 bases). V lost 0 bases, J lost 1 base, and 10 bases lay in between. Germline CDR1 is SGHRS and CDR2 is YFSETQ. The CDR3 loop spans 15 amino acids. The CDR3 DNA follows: TGCGCCAGCAGCTTGGGACAGGTACTTAACTATGGCTACACCTTC. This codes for CASSLGQVLNYGYTF.

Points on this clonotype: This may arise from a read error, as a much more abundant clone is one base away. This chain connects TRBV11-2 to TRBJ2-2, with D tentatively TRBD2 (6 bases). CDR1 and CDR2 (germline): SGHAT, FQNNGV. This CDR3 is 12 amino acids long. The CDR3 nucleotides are TGTGCCAGCAGCTCAGGCACCGGGGGGCTGTTTTTT. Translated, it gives CASSSGTGGLFF. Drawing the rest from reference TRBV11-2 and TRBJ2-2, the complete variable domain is EAGVAQSPRYKIIEKRQSVAFWCNPISGHATLYWYQQILGQGPKLLIQFQNNGVVDDSQLPKDRFSAERLKGVDSTLKIQPAKLEDSAVYLCASSSGTGGLFFGEGSRLTVL.

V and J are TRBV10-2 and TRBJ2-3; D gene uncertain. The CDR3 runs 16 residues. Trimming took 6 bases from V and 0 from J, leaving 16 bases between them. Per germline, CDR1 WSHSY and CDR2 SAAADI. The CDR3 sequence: CASRDEERASTDTQYF. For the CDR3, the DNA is TGCGCCAGCAGGGATGAGGAACGGGCTAGCACAGATACGCAGTATTTT.

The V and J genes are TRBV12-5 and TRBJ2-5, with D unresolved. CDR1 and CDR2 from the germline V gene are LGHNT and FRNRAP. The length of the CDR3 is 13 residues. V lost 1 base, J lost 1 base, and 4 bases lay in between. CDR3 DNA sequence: TGTGCTAGTGGTTTGGATCTCCAAGAGACCCAGTACTTC. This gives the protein CASGLDLQETQYF.

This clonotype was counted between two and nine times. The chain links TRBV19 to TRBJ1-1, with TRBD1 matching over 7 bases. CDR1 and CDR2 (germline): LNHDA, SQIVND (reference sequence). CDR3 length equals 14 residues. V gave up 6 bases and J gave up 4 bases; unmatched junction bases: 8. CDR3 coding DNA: TGTGCCAGTAGCGATACAGGGGAAAGCACTGAAGCTTTCTTT. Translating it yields CASSDTGESTEAFF.

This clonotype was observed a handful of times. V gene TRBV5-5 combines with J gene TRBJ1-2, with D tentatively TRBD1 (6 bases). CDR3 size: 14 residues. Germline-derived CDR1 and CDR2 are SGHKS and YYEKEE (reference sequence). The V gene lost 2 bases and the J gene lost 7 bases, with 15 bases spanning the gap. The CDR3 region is CASSLSNRVTGYTF. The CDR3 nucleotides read TGTGCCAGCAGCTTATCTAACAGGGTAACTGGCTACACCTTC.

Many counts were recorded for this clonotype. CDR3 nucleotide sequence: TGTGCCAGCAGCGCGGGACTAGCGGGGGCCCAAAGCTCCTACGAGCAGTACTTC. Its protein is CASSAGLAGAQSSYEQYF. The V and J genes are TRBV11-2 and TRBJ2-7; TRBD2 matches at 14 bases. This CDR3 contains 18 residues. The V and J ends lost 5 bases and 0 bases, in that order; junction bases with no gene match: 9. Per germline, CDR1 SGHAT and CDR2 FQNNGV.

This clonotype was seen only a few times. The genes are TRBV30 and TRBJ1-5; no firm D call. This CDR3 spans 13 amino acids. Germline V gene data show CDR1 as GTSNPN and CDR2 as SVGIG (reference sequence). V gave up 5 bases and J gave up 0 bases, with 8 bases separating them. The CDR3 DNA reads TGTGCCTGGGGACTAAATAGCAATCAGCCCCAGCATTTT. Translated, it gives CAWGLNSNQPQHF.

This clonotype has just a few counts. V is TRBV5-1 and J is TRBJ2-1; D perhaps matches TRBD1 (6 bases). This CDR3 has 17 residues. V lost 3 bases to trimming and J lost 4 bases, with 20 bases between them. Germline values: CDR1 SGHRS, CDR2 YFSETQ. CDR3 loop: CASSSPTTGTRYNEQFF. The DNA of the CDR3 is TGCGCCAGCAGCTCGCCAACAACAGGGACCCGATACAATGAGCAGTTCTTC. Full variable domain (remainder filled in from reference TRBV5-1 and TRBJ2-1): KAGVTQTPRYLIKTRGQQVTLSCSPISGHRSVSWYQQTPGQGLQFLFEYFSETQRNKGNFPGRFSGRQFSNSRSEMNVSTLELGDSALYLCASSSPTTGTRYNEQFFGPGTRLTVL.

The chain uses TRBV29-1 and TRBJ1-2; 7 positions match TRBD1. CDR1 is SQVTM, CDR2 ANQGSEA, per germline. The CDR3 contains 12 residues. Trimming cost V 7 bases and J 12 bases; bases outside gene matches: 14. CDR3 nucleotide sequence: TGCAGCGGGAACCGGGACAGATTTTTAGACACCTTC. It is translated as CSGNRDRFLDTF.

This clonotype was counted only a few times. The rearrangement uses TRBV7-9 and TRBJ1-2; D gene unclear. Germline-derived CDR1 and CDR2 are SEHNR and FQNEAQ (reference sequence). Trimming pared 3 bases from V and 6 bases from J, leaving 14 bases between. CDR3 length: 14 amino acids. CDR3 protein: CASSFAGLTDGYTF. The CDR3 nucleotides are TGTGCCAGCAGCTTTGCTGGACTTACTGATGGCTACACCTTC. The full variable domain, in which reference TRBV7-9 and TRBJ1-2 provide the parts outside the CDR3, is DTGVSQNPRHKITKRGQNVTFRCDPISEHNRLYWYRQTLGQGPEFLTYFQNEAQLEKSRLLSDRFSAERPKGSFSTLEIQRTEQGDSAMYLCASSFAGLTDGYTFGSGTRLTVV.

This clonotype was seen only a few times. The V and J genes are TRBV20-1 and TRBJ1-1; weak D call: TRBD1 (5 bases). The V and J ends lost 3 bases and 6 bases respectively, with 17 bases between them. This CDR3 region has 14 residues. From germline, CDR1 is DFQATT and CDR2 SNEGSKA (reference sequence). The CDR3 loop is CSARTDVVDPEAFF. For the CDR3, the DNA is TGCAGTGCTAGGACAGACGTAGTAGACCCTGAAGCTTTCTTT.

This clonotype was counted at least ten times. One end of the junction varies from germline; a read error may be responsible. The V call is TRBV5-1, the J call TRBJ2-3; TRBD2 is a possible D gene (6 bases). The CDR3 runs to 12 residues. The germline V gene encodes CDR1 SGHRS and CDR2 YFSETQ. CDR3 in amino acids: CASSRRGDTQYF. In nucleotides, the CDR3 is TGTGCCAGCAGCAGGAGGGGAGATACGCAGTATTTT.